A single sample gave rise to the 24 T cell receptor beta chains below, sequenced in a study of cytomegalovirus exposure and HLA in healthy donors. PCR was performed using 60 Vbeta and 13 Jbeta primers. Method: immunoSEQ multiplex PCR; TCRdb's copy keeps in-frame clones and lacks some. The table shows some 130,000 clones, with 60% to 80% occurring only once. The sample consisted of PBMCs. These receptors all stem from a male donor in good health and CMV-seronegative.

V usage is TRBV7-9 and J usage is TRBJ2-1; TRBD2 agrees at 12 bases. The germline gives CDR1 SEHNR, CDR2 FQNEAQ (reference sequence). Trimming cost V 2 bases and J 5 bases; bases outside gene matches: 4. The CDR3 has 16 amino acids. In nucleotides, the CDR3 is TGTGCCAGCAGCTTACGGCTAGCGGGAGGGGACAATGAGCAGTTCTTC. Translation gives CASSLRLAGGDNEQFF.

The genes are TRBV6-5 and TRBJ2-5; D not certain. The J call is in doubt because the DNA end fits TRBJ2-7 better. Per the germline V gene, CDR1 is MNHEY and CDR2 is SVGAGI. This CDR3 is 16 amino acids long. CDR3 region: CASSYSRHMSSYEQYF. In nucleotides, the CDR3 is TGTGCCAGCAGTTACTCGAGACATATGAGCTCCTACGAGCAGTACTTC.

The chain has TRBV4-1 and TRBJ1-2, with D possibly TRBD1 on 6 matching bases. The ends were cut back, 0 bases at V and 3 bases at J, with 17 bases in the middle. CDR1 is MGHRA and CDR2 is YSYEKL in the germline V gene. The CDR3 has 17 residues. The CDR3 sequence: CASSQEGSLSGDYGYTF. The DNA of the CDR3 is TGCGCCAGCAGCCAAGAGGGTTCTTTGTCAGGGGACTATGGCTACACCTTC.

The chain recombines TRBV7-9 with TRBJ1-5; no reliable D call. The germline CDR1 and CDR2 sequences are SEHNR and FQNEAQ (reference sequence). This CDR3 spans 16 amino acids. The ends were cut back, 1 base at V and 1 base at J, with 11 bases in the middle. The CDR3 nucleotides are TGTGCCAGCAGCTTAGGTGCGAGTATAAGCAATCAGCCCCAGCATTTT. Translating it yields CASSLGASISNQPQHF. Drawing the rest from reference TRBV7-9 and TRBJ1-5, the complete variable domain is DTGVSQNPRHKITKRGQNVTFRCDPISEHNRLYWYRQTLGQGPEFLTYFQNEAQLEKSRLLSDRFSAERPKGSFSTLEIQRTEQGDSAMYLCASSLGASISNQPQHFGDGTRLSIL.

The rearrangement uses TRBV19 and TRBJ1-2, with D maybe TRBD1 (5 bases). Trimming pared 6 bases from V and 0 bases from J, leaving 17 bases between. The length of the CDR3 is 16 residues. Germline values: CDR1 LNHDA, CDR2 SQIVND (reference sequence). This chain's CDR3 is CASSHVEGMTNYGYTF. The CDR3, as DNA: TGTGCCAGTAGCCACGTGGAGGGGATGACTAACTATGGCTACACCTTC.

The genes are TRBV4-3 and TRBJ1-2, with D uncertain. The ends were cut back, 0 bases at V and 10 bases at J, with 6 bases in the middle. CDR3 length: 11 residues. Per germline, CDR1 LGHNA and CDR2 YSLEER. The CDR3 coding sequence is TGCGCCAGCAGCCAAGACCTCCTCTACACCTTC. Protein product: CASSQDLLYTF.

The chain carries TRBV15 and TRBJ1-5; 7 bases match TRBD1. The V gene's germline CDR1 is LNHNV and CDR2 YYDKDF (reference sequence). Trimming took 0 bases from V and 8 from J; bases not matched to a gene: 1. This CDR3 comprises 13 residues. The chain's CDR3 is CATSRDQGEPQHF. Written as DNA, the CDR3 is TGTGCCACCAGCAGAGACCAGGGGGAGCCCCAGCATTTT. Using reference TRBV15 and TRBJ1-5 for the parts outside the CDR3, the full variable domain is DAMVIQNPRYQVTQFGKPVTLSCSQTLNHNVMYWYQQKSSQAPKLLFHYYDKDFNNEADTPDNFQSRRPNTSFCFLDIRSPGLGDTAMYLCATSRDQGEPQHFGDGTRLSIL.

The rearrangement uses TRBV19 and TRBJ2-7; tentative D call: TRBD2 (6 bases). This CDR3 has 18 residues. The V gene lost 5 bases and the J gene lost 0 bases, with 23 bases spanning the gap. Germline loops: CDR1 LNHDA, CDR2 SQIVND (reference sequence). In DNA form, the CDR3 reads TGTGCCAGTAGTGCCCGTCTTCTTCCGGGAGCAAGCTCCTACGAGCAGTACTTC. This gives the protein CASSARLLPGASSYEQYF.

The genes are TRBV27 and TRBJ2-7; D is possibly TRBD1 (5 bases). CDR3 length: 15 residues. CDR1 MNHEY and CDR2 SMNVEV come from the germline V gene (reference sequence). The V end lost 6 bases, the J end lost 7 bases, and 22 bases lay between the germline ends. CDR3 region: CASSFTPTLGDEQYF. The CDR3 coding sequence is TGTGCCAGCAGCTTTACCCCCACCTTAGGGGATGAGCAGTACTTC.

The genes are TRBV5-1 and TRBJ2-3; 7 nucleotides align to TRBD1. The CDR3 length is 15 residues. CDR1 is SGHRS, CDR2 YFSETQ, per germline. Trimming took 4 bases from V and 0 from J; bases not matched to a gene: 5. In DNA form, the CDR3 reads TGCGCCAGCAGCGGGGGACAGAGTAGCACAGATACGCAGTATTTT. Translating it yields CASSGGQSSTDTQYF.

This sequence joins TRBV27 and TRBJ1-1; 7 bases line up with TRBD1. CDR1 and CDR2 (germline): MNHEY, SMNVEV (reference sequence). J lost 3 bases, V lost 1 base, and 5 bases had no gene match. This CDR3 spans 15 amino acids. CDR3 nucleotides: TGTGCCAGCAGTTTATTGGGGACAGCAGACACTGAAGCTTTCTTT. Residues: CASSLLGTADTEAFF.

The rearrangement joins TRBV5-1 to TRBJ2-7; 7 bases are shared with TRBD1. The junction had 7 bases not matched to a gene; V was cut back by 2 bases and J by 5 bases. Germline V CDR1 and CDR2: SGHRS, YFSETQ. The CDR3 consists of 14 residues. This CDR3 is CASSFLTGQNEQYF. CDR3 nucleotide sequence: TGCGCCAGCAGCTTTCTGACAGGGCAAAACGAGCAGTACTTC.

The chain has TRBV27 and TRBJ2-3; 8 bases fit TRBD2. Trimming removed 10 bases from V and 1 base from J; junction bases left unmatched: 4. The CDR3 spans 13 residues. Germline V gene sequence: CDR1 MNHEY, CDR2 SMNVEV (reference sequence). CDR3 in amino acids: CATGLAGTDTQYF. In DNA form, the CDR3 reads TGTGCCACCGGACTAGCTGGCACAGATACGCAGTATTTT.

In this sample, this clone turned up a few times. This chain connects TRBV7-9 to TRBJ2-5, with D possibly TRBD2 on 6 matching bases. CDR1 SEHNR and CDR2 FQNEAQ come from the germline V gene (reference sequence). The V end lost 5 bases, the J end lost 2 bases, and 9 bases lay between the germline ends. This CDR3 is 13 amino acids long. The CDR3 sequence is CASSPGGQETQYF. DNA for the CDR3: TGTGCCAGCAGCCCCGGGGGTCAAGAGACCCAGTACTTC.

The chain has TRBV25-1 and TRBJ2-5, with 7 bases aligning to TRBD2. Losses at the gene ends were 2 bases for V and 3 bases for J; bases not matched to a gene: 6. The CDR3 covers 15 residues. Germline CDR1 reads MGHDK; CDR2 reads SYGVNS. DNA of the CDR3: TGTGCCAGCAGTGAAATCGGGGGGACTGAAGAGACCCAGTACTTC. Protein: CASSEIGGTEETQYF.

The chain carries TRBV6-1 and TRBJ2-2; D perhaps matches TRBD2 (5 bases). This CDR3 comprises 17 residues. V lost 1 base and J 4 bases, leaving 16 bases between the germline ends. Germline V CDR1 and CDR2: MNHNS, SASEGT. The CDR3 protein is CASSEGFGTSVTGELFF. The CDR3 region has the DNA TGTGCCAGCAGTGAAGGATTTGGAACTAGTGTCACCGGGGAGCTGTTTTTT.

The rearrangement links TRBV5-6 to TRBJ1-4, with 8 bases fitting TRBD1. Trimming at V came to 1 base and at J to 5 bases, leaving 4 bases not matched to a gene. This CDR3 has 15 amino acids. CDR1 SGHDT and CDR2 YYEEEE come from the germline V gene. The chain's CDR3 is CASSLTGGTNEKLFF. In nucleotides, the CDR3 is TGTGCCAGCAGCTTGACAGGGGGTACCAATGAAAAACTGTTTTTT.

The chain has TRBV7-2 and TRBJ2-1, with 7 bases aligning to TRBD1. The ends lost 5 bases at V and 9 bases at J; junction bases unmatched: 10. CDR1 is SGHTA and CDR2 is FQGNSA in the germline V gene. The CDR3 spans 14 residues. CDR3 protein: CASSMDRSFGEQFF. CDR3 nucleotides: TGTGCCAGCAGCATGGACAGGTCCTTTGGTGAGCAGTTCTTC.

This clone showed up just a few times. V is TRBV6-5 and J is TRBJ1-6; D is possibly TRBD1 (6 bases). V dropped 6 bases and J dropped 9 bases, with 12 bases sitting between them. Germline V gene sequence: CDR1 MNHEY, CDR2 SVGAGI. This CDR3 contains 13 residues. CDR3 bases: TGTGCCAGCAGCCGACAGGAAACTTCACCCCTCCACTTT. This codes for CASSRQETSPLHF.

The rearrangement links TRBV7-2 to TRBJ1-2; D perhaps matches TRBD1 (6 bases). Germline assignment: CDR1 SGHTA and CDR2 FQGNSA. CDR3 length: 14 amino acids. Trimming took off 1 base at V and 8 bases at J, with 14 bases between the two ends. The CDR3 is CASSLVGQGSGYTF. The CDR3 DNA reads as TGTGCCAGCAGCTTAGTTGGGCAGGGGAGCGGCTACACCTTC. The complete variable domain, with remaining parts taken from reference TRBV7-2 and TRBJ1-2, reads GAGVSQSPSNKVTEKGKDVELRCDPISGHTALYWYRQSLGQGLEFLIYFQGNSAPDKSGLPSDRFSAERTGGSVSTLTIQRTQQEDSAVYLCASSLVGQGSGYTFGSGTRLTVV.

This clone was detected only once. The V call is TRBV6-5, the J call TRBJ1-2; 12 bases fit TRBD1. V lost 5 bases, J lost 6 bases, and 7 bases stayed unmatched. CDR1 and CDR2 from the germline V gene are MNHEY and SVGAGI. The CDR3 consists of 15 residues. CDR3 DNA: TGTGCCAGCAGTCCCCGGGACAGGGGGCCGAATGGCTACACCTTC. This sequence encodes CASSPRDRGPNGYTF.

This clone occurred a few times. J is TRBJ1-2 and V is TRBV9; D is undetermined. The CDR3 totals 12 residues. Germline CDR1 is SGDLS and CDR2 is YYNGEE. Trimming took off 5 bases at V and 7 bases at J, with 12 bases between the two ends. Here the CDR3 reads CASRADSGGYTF. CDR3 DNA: TGTGCCAGCAGAGCCGATTCTGGTGGCTACACCTTC.

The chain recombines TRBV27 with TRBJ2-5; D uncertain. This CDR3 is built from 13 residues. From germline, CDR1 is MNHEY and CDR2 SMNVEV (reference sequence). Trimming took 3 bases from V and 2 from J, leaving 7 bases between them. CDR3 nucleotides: TGTGCCAGCAGTTTGTCCGGGCAAGAGACCCAGTACTTC. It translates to CASSLSGQETQYF.

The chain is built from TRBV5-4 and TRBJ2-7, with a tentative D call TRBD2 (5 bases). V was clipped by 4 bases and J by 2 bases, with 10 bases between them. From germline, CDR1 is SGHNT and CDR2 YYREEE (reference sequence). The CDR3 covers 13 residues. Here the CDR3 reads CASSPGLTYEQYF. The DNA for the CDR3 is TGTGCCAGCAGCCCCGGACTGACCTACGAGCAGTACTTC. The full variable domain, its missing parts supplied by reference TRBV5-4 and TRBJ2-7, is ETGVTQSPTHLIKTRGQQVTLRCSSQSGHNTVSWYQQALGQGPQFIFQYYREEENGRGNFPPRFSGLQFPNYSSELNVNALELDDSALYLCASSPGLTYEQYFGPGTRLTVT.